This is a list of T cell receptor beta chains from one sample in a study of identical twins. TCRdb reprocessed the 5' RACE reads with MiXCR, giving one entry per CDR3 protein. This table has some 500,000 distinct CDR3 sequences, over 8.5% appearing once. The sample also formed part of further work on yellow fever vaccine responses in identical twins.

The sequenced sample consisted of PBMCs. The receptors shown here come from a woman between 18 and 29 years old in good health. Each CDR3 is given with its conserved first and last residue. D genes are given only for firm matches. Expanded clones get a size class; other rows say once, few or many, or leave the size out.

TRBV5-4	many	TRBJ2-7	NA	CASSLWGIQYEQYF	TGTGCCAGCAGCTTGTGGGGAATTCAATACGAGCAGTACTTC
TRBV12-3/TRBV12-4	NA	TRBJ2-7	NA	CASRGQSSYEQYF	TGTGCCAGCAGAGGACAGAGCTCCTACGAGCAGTACTTC
TRBV11-2	few	TRBJ2-6	TRBD1	CASSLDRAGGSGANVLTF	TGTGCCAGCAGCTTAGATAGGGCAGGGGGCTCTGGGGCCAACGTCCTGACTTTC
TRBV6-1	few	TRBJ2-2	TRBD2	CASSDLTSGLRRGTGELFF	TGTGCCAGCAGTGATTTGACTAGCGGACTTAGACGGGGCACCGGGGAGCTGTTTTTT
TRBV19	NA	TRBJ2-1	TRBD2	CASELAGGAYNEQFF	TGTGCCAGTGAATTAGCGGGAGGCGCCTACAATGAGCAGTTCTTC
TRBV4-1	NA	TRBJ2-5	NA	CASSQEGRQETQYF	TGCGCCAGCAGCCAAGAAGGACGCCAAGAGACCCAGTACTTC
TRBV7-9	few	TRBJ1-3	NA	CASSLGDYNSGNTIYF	TGTGCCAGCAGCTTAGGAGATTACAACTCTGGAAACACCATATATTTT
TRBV3-1	many	TRBJ2-2	NA	CASSQGSANTGELFF	TGTGCCAGCAGCCAGGGTTCGGCGAACACCGGGGAGCTGTTTTTT
TRBV10-3	many	TRBJ2-2	TRBD2	CAISTGTSGRAGELFF	TGTGCCATCAGTACCGGGACTAGCGGGAGAGCCGGGGAGCTGTTTTTT
TRBV4-1	many	TRBJ2-1	NA	CASSPQAHEQFF	TGCGCCAGCAGCCCTCAGGCCCATGAGCAGTTCTTC
TRBV4-3	NA	TRBJ2-7	NA	CASSQDSAELIYEQYF	TGCGCCAGCAGCCAAGATTCAGCCGAGCTGATCTACGAGCAGTACTTC
TRBV5-1	NA	TRBJ2-5	TRBD2	CASSLGTSGSGGSETQYF	TGCGCCAGCAGCCTCGGGACTAGCGGGAGTGGGGGCTCAGAGACCCAGTACTTC
TRBV5-1	many	TRBJ2-1	NA	CASSRIKNNEQFF	TGCGCCAGCAGCAGGATCAAGAACAATGAGCAGTTCTTC
TRBV4-1	many	TRBJ2-4	TRBD2	CASSQDAVAGAKNIQYF	TGCGCCAGCAGCCAAGATGCGGTAGCGGGGGCCAAAAACATTCAGTACTTC
TRBV19	NA	TRBJ2-7	TRBD2	CASSMTSGTYEQYF	TGTGCCAGTAGTATGACTAGCGGGACCTACGAGCAGTACTTC
TRBV6-5	few	TRBJ1-1	NA	CASSTGTFEAFF	TGTGCCAGCAGTACAGGGACCTTTGAAGCTTTCTTT
TRBV6-1	few	TRBJ2-1	TRBD2	CASSSSRGGNEQFF	TGTGCCAGCAGCTCTTCAAGGGGAGGGAATGAGCAGTTCTTC
TRBV7-8	few	TRBJ2-3	TRBD1	CATESGTVRSDTQYF	TGTGCCACCGAGTCAGGGACAGTTAGGTCGGATACGCAGTATTTT
TRBV12-5	NA	TRBJ2-5	TRBD1	CASGVDRGPRETQYF	TGTGCTAGTGGTGTCGACAGGGGGCCAAGAGAGACCCAGTACTTC
TRBV18	NA	TRBJ1-2	NA	CASSPPGDGGFYGYTF	TGTGCCAGCTCACCACCGGGAGACGGCGGCTTTTATGGCTACACCTTC
TRBV7-2	NA	TRBJ2-1	NA	CASSFSSDNNEQFF	TGTGCCAGCAGCTTCAGTTCAGACAACAATGAGCAGTTCTTC
TRBV4-3	NA	TRBJ2-7	NA	CASSQAGTGRASYEQYF	TGCGCCAGCAGCCAAGCCGGCACGGGGAGAGCATCCTACGAGCAGTACTTC
TRBV20-1	NA	TRBJ1-5	NA	CSAEAGNQRQHF	TGCAGTGCGGAAGCAGGGAACCAGCGCCAGCATTTT
TRBV28	NA	TRBJ1-3	NA	CAGSLTAGNTIYF	TGTGCCGGCAGCTTGACAGCTGGAAACACCATATATTTT
TRBV5-1	many	TRBJ1-1	NA	CASSHRGGPMNTEAFF	TGCGCCAGCAGCCATAGGGGCGGGCCCATGAACACTGAAGCTTTCTTT
TRBV9	few	TRBJ2-3	TRBD2	CASSVDPPSQAGNMDTQYF	TGTGCCAGCAGCGTAGACCCGCCCTCTCAAGCGGGGAACATGGATACGCAGTATTTT
TRBV12-3/TRBV12-4	many	TRBJ1-1	NA	CASSLNAGNTEAFF	TGTGCCAGCAGTTTAAACGCGGGGAACACTGAAGCTTTCTTT
TRBV18	NA	TRBJ1-1	NA	CASSPPPILSRSEAFF	TGTGCCAGCTCACCCCCCCCTATTCTTTCACGCTCTGAAGCTTTCTTT
TRBV10-3	many	TRBJ2-7	TRBD1	CAISARDRDHEQYF	TGTGCCATCAGTGCCCGGGACAGGGACCACGAGCAGTACTTC
TRBV5-1	many	TRBJ2-1	TRBD2	CASSLDLAGDNEQFF	TGCGCCAGCAGCTTGGATCTAGCGGGGGACAATGAGCAGTTCTTC
TRBV30	NA	TRBJ2-3	TRBD2	CAWRLGLAGVGTDTQYF	TGTGCCTGGAGGTTGGGACTAGCGGGAGTTGGTACAGATACGCAGTATTTT
TRBV12-3/TRBV12-4	NA	TRBJ2-2	NA	CASNRDTRNTGELFF	TGTGCCAGCAACCGGGACACAAGGAACACCGGGGAGCTGTTTTTT
TRBV29-1	few	TRBJ2-3	NA	CSVRIGDTQYF	TGCAGCGTTCGGATCGGGGATACGCAGTATTTT
TRBV20-1	NA	TRBJ2-7	NA	CSAYRTEGVLYYEQYF	TGCAGTGCTTATAGAACCGAAGGGGTCCTCTACTACGAGCAGTACTTC
TRBV7-9	few	TRBJ2-5	NA	CASSWETQYF	TGTGCCAGCAGCTGGGAGACCCAGTACTTC
TRBV28	NA	TRBJ2-5	NA	CASRYRSGRGPGETQYF	TGTGCCAGCAGGTACAGGTCCGGGCGGGGGCCTGGGGAGACCCAGTACTTC
TRBV29-1	NA	TRBJ2-1	TRBD2	CSVGTSGGEQFF	TGCAGCGTTGGGACTAGCGGGGGTGAGCAGTTCTTC